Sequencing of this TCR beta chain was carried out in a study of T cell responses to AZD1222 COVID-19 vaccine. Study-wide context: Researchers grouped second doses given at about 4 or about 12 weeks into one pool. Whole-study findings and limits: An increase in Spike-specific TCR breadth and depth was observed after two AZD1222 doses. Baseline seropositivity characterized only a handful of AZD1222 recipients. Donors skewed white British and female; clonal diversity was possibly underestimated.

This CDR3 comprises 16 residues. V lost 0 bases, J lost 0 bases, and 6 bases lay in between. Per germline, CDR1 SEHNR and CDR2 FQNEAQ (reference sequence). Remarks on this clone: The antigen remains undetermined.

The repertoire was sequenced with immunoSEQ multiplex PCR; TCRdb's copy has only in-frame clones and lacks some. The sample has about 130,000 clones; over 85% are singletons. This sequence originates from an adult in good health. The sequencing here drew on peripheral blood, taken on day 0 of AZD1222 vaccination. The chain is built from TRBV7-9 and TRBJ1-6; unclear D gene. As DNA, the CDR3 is TGTGCCAGCAGCTTAGCTCGGAGCTCCTATAATTCACCCCTCCACTTT. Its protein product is CASSLARSSYNSPLHF.